These 13 T cell receptor beta chains were all obtained from the same sample, sequenced in a study of blood T cell repertoires in COVID-19 (dated by TCRdb to the early 2020s). The library was generated by the immunoSEQ multiplex PCR assay. The clones in this table, taken by TCRdb from immuneACCESS, are in-frame only. Not every clone is retained; where verified, under half of the shortfall comes from an unresolved V gene, and the cause of the rest is unknown. The sample table holds 200,000 to 300,000 clones, of which approximately 88% were seen once. The ten top clones hold approximately 2.3% of the sample. Material: PBMCs or T cells enriched from blood (not recorded which). All receptors come from a woman aged 40 to 49 with acute COVID-19.

The J gene is TRBJ2-5, the V gene TRBV10-1; D may be TRBD1 (5 bases). The CDR3 consists of 15 residues. Germline CDR1 WNHNN, CDR2 SYGVQD (reference sequence). V shed 3 bases and J shed 1 base, with 12 bases lying between them. The CDR3 coding sequence is TGCGCCAGCAGTGACAGGGCCCCCCTCCAAGAGACCCAGTACTTC. Its protein is CASSDRAPLQETQYF.

CDR3 sequence (DNA): TGTGCCAGCAGCTTGGTGGGAAGGGGTACGCAGTATTTT. This encodes CASSLVGRGTQYF. This chain connects TRBV5-6 to TRBJ2-3; tentatively, D is TRBD1 (5 bases). Trimming cost V 0 bases and J 8 bases, with 10 bases left between them. The CDR3 contains 13 residues. Germline-derived CDR1 and CDR2 are SGHDT and YYEEEE.

This clone was seen a handful of times. The J gene is TRBJ2-5, the V gene TRBV24-1; D is perhaps TRBD2 (6 bases). Trimming shortened V by 4 bases and J by 5 bases, and 16 bases separated the two germline ends. Germline CDR1 is KGHDR and CDR2 is SFDVKD. This CDR3 comprises 15 residues. The CDR3 bases are TGTGCCACCAGTGACCCCCAGACTAGTTGGGAGACCCAGTACTTC. Protein sequence: CATSDPQTSWETQYF.

The rearrangement uses TRBV29-1 and TRBJ1-4; D gene ambiguous. There are 13 residues in the CDR3. The V and J ends lost 6 bases and 3 bases respectively, with 11 bases between them. CDR1 SQVTM and CDR2 ANQGSEA come from the germline V gene. The chain's CDR3 is CSVARLANEKLFF. Written as DNA, the CDR3 is TGCAGCGTCGCCCGTTTAGCTAATGAAAAACTGTTTTTT. Based on the CDR3 plus reference TRBV29-1 and TRBJ1-4, the full variable domain is SAVISQKPSRDICQRGTSLTIQCQVDSQVTMMFWYRQQPGQSLTLIATANQGSEATYESGFVIDKFPISRPNLTFSTLTVSNMSPEDSSIYLCSVARLANEKLFFGSGTQLSVL.

J is TRBJ1-5 and V is TRBV7-2; the D gene is possibly TRBD1 (5 bases). CDR3 length: 18 amino acids. From germline, CDR1 is SGHTA and CDR2 FQGNSA. Trimming removed 1 base at V and 0 bases at J, with 16 bases between. The CDR3 nucleotides are TGTGCCAGCAGCTTAGGGTTCGGGACTTTGTATAGCAATCAGCCCCAGCATTTT. It codes for CASSLGFGTLYSNQPQHF.

As DNA, the CDR3 is TGTGCCAGCAGCTTAACTACAGGCCCCTATAATTCACCCCTCCACTTT. Protein product: CASSLTTGPYNSPLHF. The chain uses TRBV11-2 and TRBJ1-6; a possible D gene is TRBD1 (5 bases). CDR3 size: 16 residues. Germline V gene sequence: CDR1 SGHAT, CDR2 FQNNGV. V was clipped by 2 bases and J by 2 bases, with 10 bases between them.

This chain connects TRBV6-5 to TRBJ1-2; D remains unclear. Germline V lookup: CDR1 MNHEY, CDR2 SVGAGI. The CDR3 sequence is 11 residues long. V lost 6 bases and J lost 4, with 6 bases in between. CDR3 in DNA: TGTGCCAGCAGAGTCGGCTATGGCTACACCTTC. Protein sequence: CASRVGYGYTF.

This rearrangement joins TRBV19 to TRBJ2-1; a weak D match, TRBD1 (6 bases). V lost 5 bases, J lost 0 bases, and 14 bases lay in between. The CDR3 length is 16 residues. Germline CDR1 LNHDA, CDR2 SQIVND (reference sequence). The CDR3 is CASSAGQQSSYNEQFF. DNA of the CDR3: TGTGCCAGTAGTGCCGGACAGCAAAGCTCCTACAATGAGCAGTTCTTC.

The chain links TRBV10-1 to TRBJ1-1, with D perhaps TRBD1 (6 bases). Per germline, CDR1 WNHNN and CDR2 SYGVQD (reference sequence). The CDR3 covers 15 residues. V shed 2 bases and J shed 6 bases, with 16 bases lying between them. The CDR3 loop reads CASSEHSGRGAEAFF. CDR3 sequence (DNA): TGCGCCAGCAGTGAGCACTCCGGCAGGGGAGCTGAAGCTTTCTTT.

The chain links TRBV18 to TRBJ2-2; D call uncertain. CDR1 is KGHSH and CDR2 is LQKENI in the germline V gene. Trimming left V 8 bases short and J 7 bases short, with 8 bases between. This CDR3 contains 11 residues. DNA of the CDR3: TGTGCCAGCCGAGAGGTCGGGGAGCTGTTTTTT. Translation gives CASREVGELFF.

The chain couples TRBV6-5 to TRBJ2-7; TRBD2 matches 15 bases. The CDR3 has 15 residues. The ends lost 6 bases at V and 5 bases at J; junction bases unmatched: 5. CDR1 MNHEY and CDR2 SVGAGI come from the germline V gene. In nucleotides, the CDR3 is TGTGCCAGCAGCCACGGGACTAGCGGGGGGCACGAGCAGTACTTC. Amino acid sequence: CASSHGTSGGHEQYF.

This chain joins TRBV2 and TRBJ2-1; D is unresolved. V shed 8 bases and J shed 0 bases, with 8 bases lying between them. The CDR3 has 13 residues. Germline V gene data show CDR1 as SNHLY and CDR2 as FYNNEI. The CDR3 protein is CASLGSSYNEQFF. The CDR3 DNA reads as TGTGCCAGCCTAGGAAGCTCCTACAATGAGCAGTTCTTC.

The genes are TRBV18 and TRBJ2-3; 7 nucleotides align to TRBD1. The CDR3 runs 15 residues. Germline V gene lookup returns CDR1 KGHSH and CDR2 LQKENI. The junction had 8 bases not matched to a gene; V was cut back by 3 bases and J by 5 bases. The CDR3 region has the DNA TGTGCCAGCTCACCGCAGACAGGGAACCTAGATACGCAGTATTTT. Residues: CASSPQTGNLDTQYF.